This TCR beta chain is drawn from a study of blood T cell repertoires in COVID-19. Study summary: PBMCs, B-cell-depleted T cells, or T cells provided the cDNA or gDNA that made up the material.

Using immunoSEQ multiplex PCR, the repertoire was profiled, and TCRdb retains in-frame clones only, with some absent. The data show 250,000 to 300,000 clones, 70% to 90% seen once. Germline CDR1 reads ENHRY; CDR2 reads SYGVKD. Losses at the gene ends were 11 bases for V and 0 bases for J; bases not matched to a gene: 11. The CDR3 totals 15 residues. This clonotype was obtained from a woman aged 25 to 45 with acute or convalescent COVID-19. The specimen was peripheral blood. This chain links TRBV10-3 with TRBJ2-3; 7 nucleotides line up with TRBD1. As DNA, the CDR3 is TGTGCCTACAGGGGTGAAACATCTAGCACAGATACGCAGTATTTT. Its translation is CAYRGETSSTDTQYF.